This is a list of T cell receptor beta chains from one sample in a study of vaccination effects on CD4 cells after COVID-19. Measured with immunoSEQ multiplex PCR; TCRdb has only the in-frame clones, and not every one. This sample has more than 50,000 clones, with roughly 80% found just once. These receptors have no known antigen. The source was CD4+ T cells from PBMCs cultured without peptide, collected before COVID-19 vaccination. The receptors stem from a human donor who received a COVID-19 vaccine. Both conserved end residues are part of each CDR3. Each record gives: CDR3 DNA, CDR3 protein, D gene, J gene, clone size, V gene. A D gene is named only where the DNA matches it firmly. Clone size is stated in some rows and not others, as once, few, many or a class when expanded.

DNA: TGCGCCAGCAGCTTGGTGCTAGGCACAGATACGCAGTATTTT; CDR3: CASSLVLGTDTQYF; D: .; J: TRBJ2-3; size: few; V: TRBV5-1
DNA: TGTGCCAGCAGCCCGCGGGGGGGGCTGGGTGGCTACACCTTC; CDR3: CASSPRGGLGGYTF; D: .; J: TRBJ1-2; size: .; V: TRBV6-5
DNA: TGTGCCAGCAGCTTAACTGGTCGGAACACTGAAGCTTTCTTT; CDR3: CASSLTGRNTEAFF; D: .; J: TRBJ1-1; size: .; V: TRBV7-3
DNA: TGTGCCATCAGCGACAGGGGGATGAACACCGGGGAGCTGTTTTTT; CDR3: CAISDRGMNTGELFF; D: TRBD1; J: TRBJ2-2; size: .; V: TRBV10-3
DNA: TGCGCCAGCAGCGGGGACGTCGCGGGGGGGACCCAGTACTTC; CDR3: CASSGDVAGGTQYF; D: TRBD2; J: TRBJ2-5; size: .; V: TRBV5-1
DNA: TGTGCCAGCAGCCCCCGTTCCGGGGGTACCGGGGAGCTGTTTTTT; CDR3: CASSPRSGGTGELFF; D: .; J: TRBJ2-2; size: .; V: TRBV7-2
DNA: TGTGCCAGCAGTTACCCGACAGGGAAGTCAGATACGCAGTATTTT; CDR3: CASSYPTGKSDTQYF; D: TRBD1; J: TRBJ2-3; size: .; V: TRBV6-6
DNA: TGTGCCTGGAGTGTCGGGCTAGCTGGAAACACCATATATTTT; CDR3: CAWSVGLAGNTIYF; D: .; J: TRBJ1-3; size: .; V: TRBV30
DNA: TGTGCCAGCAGTTTGGTGGGCATTCAGTACTTC; CDR3: CASSLVGIQYF; D: .; J: TRBJ2-4; size: .; V: TRBV12-3/TRBV12-4
DNA: TGCGCCAGCAGTGAGTCGATTGGGGGGGGCGTCACACCCCTCCACTTT; CDR3: CASSESIGGGVTPLHF; D: .; J: TRBJ1-6; size: .; V: TRBV10-2
DNA: TGTGCCAGCAGCTTGACACGCACAGATACGCAGTATTTT; CDR3: CASSLTRTDTQYF; D: .; J: TRBJ2-3; size: .; V: TRBV5-6
DNA: TGTGCCAGCTGGATGGGGACAGGACTCTCTGGGGCCAACGTCCTGACTTTC; CDR3: CASWMGTGLSGANVLTF; D: TRBD1; J: TRBJ2-6; size: .; V: TRBV5-8
DNA: TGTGCCAGCAGCGCAACCACCGTAGCGGGCTTTTTTGAGCAGTTCTTC; CDR3: CASSATTVAGFFEQFF; D: TRBD2; J: TRBJ2-1; size: .; V: TRBV9
DNA: TGCAGCGTCCGGGGGGGCCCCAACACAGATACGCAGTATTTT; CDR3: CSVRGGPNTDTQYF; D: TRBD2; J: TRBJ2-3; size: .; V: TRBV29-1
DNA: TGTGCCAGCAGTTACCCGGATGGCTACACCTTC; CDR3: CASSYPDGYTF; D: .; J: TRBJ1-2; size: few; V: TRBV6-2/TRBV6-3
DNA: TGTGCCAGCAACGAACGTGGGGGCCTCACAGATACGCAGTATTTT; CDR3: CASNERGGLTDTQYF; D: .; J: TRBJ2-3; size: once; V: TRBV6-5
DNA: TGTGCCAGCAGGGGGACGGTGGCCCTCCACTTT; CDR3: CASRGTVALHF; D: .; J: TRBJ1-6; size: .; V: TRBV28
DNA: TGTGCCAGCAGCCCAACAGGGGATGGTCAGCCCCAGCATTTT; CDR3: CASSPTGDGQPQHF; D: TRBD1; J: TRBJ1-5; size: few; V: TRBV4-2
DNA: TGTGCCAGCAGTGACGGCCTCCATTCTAGCACAGATACGCAGTATTTT; CDR3: CASSDGLHSSTDTQYF; D: .; J: TRBJ2-3; size: .; V: TRBV2
DNA: TGTGCCAGCAGCTTAGGTCCGACAGGGGGAGCAAACAACTATGGCTACACCTTC; CDR3: CASSLGPTGGANNYGYTF; D: TRBD1; J: TRBJ1-2; size: .; V: TRBV7-3
DNA: TGTGCCAGCAGCCCATCCGCCGGGACAGGGGGCGAAAAGACCCAGTACTTC; CDR3: CASSPSAGTGGEKTQYF; D: TRBD1; J: TRBJ2-5; size: .; V: TRBV5-4
DNA: TGCGCCAGCAGCTTGAGGTCCGGCTACAATGAGCAGTTCTTC; CDR3: CASSLRSGYNEQFF; D: .; J: TRBJ2-1; size: .; V: TRBV5-1
DNA: TGTGCCAGTAGTATAGTAACCTCAGGCGGGCAGCCCCAGCATTTT; CDR3: CASSIVTSGGQPQHF; D: .; J: TRBJ1-5; size: .; V: TRBV19
DNA: TGTGCCAGCAGTTCCCCCCTCATCCAGGACAGTAATCAGCCCCAGCATTTT; CDR3: CASSSPLIQDSNQPQHF; D: .; J: TRBJ1-5; size: .; V: TRBV28
DNA: TGCAGCGTTGAAGGAGGCAGCATCTATGGCTACACCTTC; CDR3: CSVEGGSIYGYTF; D: .; J: TRBJ1-2; size: .; V: TRBV29-1
DNA: TGTGCCAGCAGCCAAGGGGGTTACAATGAGCAGTTCTTC; CDR3: CASSQGGYNEQFF; D: .; J: TRBJ2-1; size: .; V: TRBV11-1
DNA: TGTGCCAGCAACACTGGACAGGGTTGGGATGGCTACACCTTC; CDR3: CASNTGQGWDGYTF; D: TRBD1; J: TRBJ1-2; size: few; V: TRBV28
DNA: TGTGCCACCAGCAGAGATCCGGGAGCCACCGGGGAGCTGTTTTTT; CDR3: CATSRDPGATGELFF; D: .; J: TRBJ2-2; size: .; V: TRBV15